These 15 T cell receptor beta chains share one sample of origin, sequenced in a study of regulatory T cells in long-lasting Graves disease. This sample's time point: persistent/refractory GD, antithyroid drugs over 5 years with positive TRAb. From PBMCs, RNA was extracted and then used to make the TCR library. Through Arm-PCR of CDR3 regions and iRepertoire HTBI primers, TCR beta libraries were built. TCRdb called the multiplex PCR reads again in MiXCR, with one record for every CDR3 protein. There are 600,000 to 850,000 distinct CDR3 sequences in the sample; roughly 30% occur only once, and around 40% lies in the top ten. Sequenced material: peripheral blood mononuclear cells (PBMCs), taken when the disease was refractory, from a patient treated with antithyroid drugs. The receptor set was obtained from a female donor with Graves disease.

The CDR3 reads CASSCPGLAPDTQYF. CDR3 bases: TGTGCCAGCAGTTGTCCGGGACTAGCGCCAGATACGCAGTATTTT. This chain connects TRBV28 to TRBJ2-3, with 10 bases fitting TRBD2. The J segment lost 4 bases and the V segment lost 4 bases, leaving 5 bases of the junction unmatched. Germline-derived CDR1 and CDR2 are MDHEN and SYDVKM. There are 15 residues in the CDR3.

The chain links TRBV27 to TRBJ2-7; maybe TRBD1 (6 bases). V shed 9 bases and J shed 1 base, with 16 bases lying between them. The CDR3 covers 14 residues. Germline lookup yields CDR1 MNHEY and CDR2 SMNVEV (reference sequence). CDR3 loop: CARWGHRESYEQYF. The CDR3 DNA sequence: TGTGCCAGATGGGGACACAGGGAATCCTACGAGCAGTACTTC.

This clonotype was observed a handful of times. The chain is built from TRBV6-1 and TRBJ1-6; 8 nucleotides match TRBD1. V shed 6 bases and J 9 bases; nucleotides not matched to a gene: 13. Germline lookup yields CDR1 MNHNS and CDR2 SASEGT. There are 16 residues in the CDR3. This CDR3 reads CASRRPRTGRSSPLHF. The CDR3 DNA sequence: TGTGCCAGCAGACGGCCTCGGACAGGGAGGAGTTCACCCCTCCACTTT.

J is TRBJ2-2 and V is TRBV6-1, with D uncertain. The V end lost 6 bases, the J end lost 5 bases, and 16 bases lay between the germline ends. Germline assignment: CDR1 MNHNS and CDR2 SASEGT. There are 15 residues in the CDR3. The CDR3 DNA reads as TGTGCCAGCAGCCCCGGCCTGGTGGGGACCGGGGAGCTGTTTTTT. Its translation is CASSPGLVGTGELFF.

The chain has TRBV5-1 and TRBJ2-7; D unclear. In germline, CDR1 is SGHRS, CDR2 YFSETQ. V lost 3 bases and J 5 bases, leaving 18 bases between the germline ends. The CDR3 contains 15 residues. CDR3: CASSSRPAPSHEQYF. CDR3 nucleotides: TGCGCCAGCAGCTCCCGGCCGGCCCCCTCGCACGAGCAGTACTTC. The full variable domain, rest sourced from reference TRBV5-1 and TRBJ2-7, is KAGVTQTPRYLIKTRGQQVTLSCSPISGHRSVSWYQQTPGQGLQFLFEYFSETQRNKGNFPGRFSGRQFSNSRSEMNVSTLELGDSALYLCASSSRPAPSHEQYFGPGTRLTVT.

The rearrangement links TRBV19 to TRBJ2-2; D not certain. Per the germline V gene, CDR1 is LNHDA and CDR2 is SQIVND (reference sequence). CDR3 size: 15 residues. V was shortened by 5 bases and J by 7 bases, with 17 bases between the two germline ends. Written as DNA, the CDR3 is TGTGCCAGTAGTCCTCGGACCTCTCAGATCGGGGAGCTGTTTTTT. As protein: CASSPRTSQIGELFF.

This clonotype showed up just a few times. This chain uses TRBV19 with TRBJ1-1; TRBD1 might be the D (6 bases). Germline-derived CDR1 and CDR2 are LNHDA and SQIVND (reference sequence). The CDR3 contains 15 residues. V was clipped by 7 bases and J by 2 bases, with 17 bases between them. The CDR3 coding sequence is TGTGCCAGTACCAGACTACAGGGTGGTAACACTGAAGCTTTCTTT. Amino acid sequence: CASTRLQGGNTEAFF.

For the CDR3, the DNA is TGTGCCAGCAGTGAAAAGTATAGCGGGAGTTTTACCTACAATGAGCAGTTCTTC. Protein product: CASSEKYSGSFTYNEQFF. V is TRBV6-1 and J is TRBJ2-1; 9 bases match TRBD2. The CDR3 sequence is 18 residues long. J was trimmed by 2 bases and V by 2 bases; bases with no gene match: 10. The germline gives CDR1 MNHNS, CDR2 SASEGT.

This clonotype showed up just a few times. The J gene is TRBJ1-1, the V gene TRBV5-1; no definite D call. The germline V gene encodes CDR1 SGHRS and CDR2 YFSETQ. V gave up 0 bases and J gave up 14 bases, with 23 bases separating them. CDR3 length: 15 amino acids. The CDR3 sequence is CASSLGLAANTEGFF. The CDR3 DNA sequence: TGCGCCAGCAGCTTGGGTCTTGCAGCTAACACTGAAGGATTCTTT.

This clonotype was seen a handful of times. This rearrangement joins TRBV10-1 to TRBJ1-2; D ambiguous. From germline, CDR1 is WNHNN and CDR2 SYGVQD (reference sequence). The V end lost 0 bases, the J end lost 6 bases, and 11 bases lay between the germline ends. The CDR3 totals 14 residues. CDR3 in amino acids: CASSESPSSHGYTF. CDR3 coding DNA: TGCGCCAGCAGTGAGTCTCCGTCCAGCCATGGCTACACCTTC.

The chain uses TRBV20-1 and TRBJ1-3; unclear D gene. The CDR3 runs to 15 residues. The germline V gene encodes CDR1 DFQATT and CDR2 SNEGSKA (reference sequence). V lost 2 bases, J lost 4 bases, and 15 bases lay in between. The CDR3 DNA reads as TGCAGTGCTAGACCCCTCGGGGAAGGCGGAAACACCATATATTTT. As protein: CSARPLGEGGNTIYF.

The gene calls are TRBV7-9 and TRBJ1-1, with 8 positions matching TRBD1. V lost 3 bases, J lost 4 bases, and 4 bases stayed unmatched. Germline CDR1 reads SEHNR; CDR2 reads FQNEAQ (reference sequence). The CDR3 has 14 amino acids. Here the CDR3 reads CASSFLQGGTEAFF. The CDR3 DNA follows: TGTGCCAGCAGCTTCTTACAGGGGGGCACTGAAGCTTTCTTT.

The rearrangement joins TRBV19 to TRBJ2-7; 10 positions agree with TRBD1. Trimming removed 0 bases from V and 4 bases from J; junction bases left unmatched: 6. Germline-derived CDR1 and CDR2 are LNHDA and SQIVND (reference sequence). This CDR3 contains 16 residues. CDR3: CASSIEPRTGGYEQYF. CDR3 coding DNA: TGTGCCAGTAGTATAGAACCTCGGACAGGGGGATACGAGCAGTACTTC.

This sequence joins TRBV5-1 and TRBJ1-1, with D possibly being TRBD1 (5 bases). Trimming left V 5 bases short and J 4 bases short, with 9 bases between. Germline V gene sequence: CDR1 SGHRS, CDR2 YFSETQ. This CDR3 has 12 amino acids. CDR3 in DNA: TGCGCCAGCAGGGAGGGGCCCACTGAAGCTTTCTTT. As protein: CASREGPTEAFF. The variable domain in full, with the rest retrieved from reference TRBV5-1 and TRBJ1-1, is KAGVTQTPRYLIKTRGQQVTLSCSPISGHRSVSWYQQTPGQGLQFLFEYFSETQRNKGNFPGRFSGRQFSNSRSEMNVSTLELGDSALYLCASREGPTEAFFGQGTRLTVV.

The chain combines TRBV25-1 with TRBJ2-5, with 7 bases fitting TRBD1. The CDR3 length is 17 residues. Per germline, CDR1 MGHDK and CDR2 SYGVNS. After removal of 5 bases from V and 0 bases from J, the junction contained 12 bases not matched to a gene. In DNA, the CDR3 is TGTGCCAGCAGTAAGACCCTGGGACAGTCGTACCAAGAGACCCAGTACTTC. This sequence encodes CASSKTLGQSYQETQYF.